This TCR beta chain was observed in a study of CD8 T cells in Susac syndrome. With random hexamers, reverse transcription was performed on about 0.5 to 1 ug of RNA. TCR beta CDR3 was amplified by immunoSEQ multiplex PCR. This amplification extended across 54 Vbeta and 13 Jbeta segments. TCRdb recomputed calls from the immunoSEQ multiplex PCR reads with MiXCR, one row per CDR3 protein. The sample includes a few hundred thousand distinct CDR3 sequences, more than 80% of them seen just once. The trim removed 0 bases at V and 9 bases at J, leaving 6 bases unmatched. The CDR3 spans 15 residues. Germline V lookup: CDR1 SEHNR, CDR2 FQNEAQ (reference sequence). Sequencing targeted TCR beta in T cells from blood (CD8+ and CD4+). Each multiple sclerosis control was a treatment-naive patient with relapsing-remitting disease that was either stable or active. TEMRA cells were enriched by FACS, and CD4+ and CD8+ T cells were negatively isolated.

The chain combines TRBV7-9 with TRBJ2-1, with TRBD2 matching 9 bases. Sequenced: CD8+ T cells from PBMCs. The receptor comes from a human donor with multiple sclerosis. CDR3 residues: CASSLAGLAGFEQFF. For the CDR3, the DNA is TGTGCCAGCAGCTTAGCGGGGCTAGCGGGATTTGAGCAGTTCTTC.